These 14 T cell receptor beta chains share one sample of origin, sequenced in a study of blood T cell repertoires in COVID-19. The table came from immunoSEQ multiplex PCR; TCRdb's copy has only in-frame clones and leaves some out. The top ten hold under 3% of the sample, which has approximately 150,000 clones, around nine tenths seen once. The sample consisted of peripheral blood. The receptors were sampled from an elderly woman with COVID-19, enrolled during active disease.

J is TRBJ1-1 and V is TRBV5-1, with D possibly TRBD1 on 5 matching bases. This CDR3 has 16 residues. The germline V gene has CDR1 SGHRS and CDR2 YFSETQ. V shed 4 bases and J shed 1 base, with 17 bases lying between them. In DNA, the CDR3 is TGCGCCAGCAGCCACCCCCCCCAGGGTGGGAACACTGAAGCTTTCTTT. It codes for CASSHPPQGGNTEAFF.

This chain uses TRBV6-1 with TRBJ2-7; perhaps TRBD1 as D (5 bases). V lost 3 bases and J 5 bases, leaving 8 bases between the germline ends. The germline gives CDR1 MNHNS, CDR2 SASEGT. The CDR3 covers 12 residues. This CDR3 reads CASSDRVHEQYF. DNA of the CDR3: TGTGCCAGCAGTGACAGGGTCCACGAGCAGTACTTC.

CDR3 in DNA: TGTGCCAGCAGTCCATGGGGCAGGGGAGATGTAGGCTACACCTTC. It is translated as CASSPWGRGDVGYTF. This sequence joins TRBV28 and TRBJ1-2, with D tentatively TRBD1 (6 bases). Trimming took 5 bases from V and 8 from J, leaving 21 bases between them. The CDR3 runs to 15 residues. Germline CDR1 MDHEN, CDR2 SYDVKM.

This clone was detected once. The chain is built from TRBV6-5 and TRBJ1-1, with TRBD1 as a possible D gene (6 bases). The CDR3 spans 13 residues. Trimming removed 6 bases at V and 3 bases at J, with 11 bases between. CDR1 MNHEY and CDR2 SVGAGI come from the germline V gene. CDR3 bases: TGTGCCAGCAGACAGGGCCGCGACACTGAAGCTTTCTTT. Residues: CASRQGRDTEAFF.

In its sample, this clone was seen a few times. This sequence joins TRBV7-2 and TRBJ1-1, with TRBD1 matching 8 bases. J lost 1 base, V lost 4 bases, and 5 bases had no gene match. The CDR3 runs 15 residues. Per germline, CDR1 SGHTA and CDR2 FQGNSA. The CDR3 nucleotides read TGTGCCAGCAGCTGGGACAGGACAAGGAACACTGAAGCTTTCTTT. It translates to CASSWDRTRNTEAFF. Supplemented by reference TRBV7-2 and TRBJ1-1, the full variable domain reads GAGVSQSPSNKVTEKGKDVELRCDPISGHTALYWYRQSLGQGLEFLIYFQGNSAPDKSGLPSDRFSAERTGGSVSTLTIQRTQQEDSAVYLCASSWDRTRNTEAFFGQGTRLTVV.

This clone has only one observation. This sequence joins TRBV3-1 (or the pseudogene TRBV3-2) and TRBJ1-6, with 11 positions matching TRBD1. With V trimmed by 5 bases and J by 9 bases, 3 bases remained unmatched. This CDR3 spans 14 amino acids. The germline CDR1 and CDR2 sequences are LGHDT and YNNKEL (reference sequence). CDR3 coding DNA: TGTGCCAGCAGCACCGGGACAGGGGGTTCACCCCTCCACTTT. Amino acids: CASSTGTGGSPLHF.

This clone was detected only once. CDR3 loop: CASSQAGQGNNEQFF. The CDR3 region has the DNA TGTGCCAGCAGCCAAGCCGGGCAGGGGAACAATGAGCAGTTCTTC. The rearrangement joins TRBV3-1 (or the pseudogene TRBV3-2) to TRBJ2-1; TRBD1 might be the D (6 bases). V shed 1 base and J shed 5 bases, with 12 bases lying between them. In germline, CDR1 is LGHDT, CDR2 YNNKEL (reference sequence). CDR3 length: 15 residues.

V is TRBV9 and J is TRBJ2-7; 8 bases are a match to TRBD1. Germline trimming cut 0 bases from V and 6 bases from J; bases unmatched to any gene: 8. CDR1 and CDR2 from the germline V gene are SGDLS and YYNGEE. CDR3 length: 15 amino acids. CDR3 in amino acids: CASSVGGDRRTEQYF. CDR3 DNA: TGTGCCAGCAGCGTAGGAGGGGACAGGAGAACCGAGCAGTACTTC.

The chain links TRBV27 to TRBJ1-5; D remains ambiguous. V lost 6 bases to trimming and J lost 9 bases, with 15 bases between them. The CDR3 sequence is 13 residues long. Germline loops: CDR1 MNHEY, CDR2 SMNVEV (reference sequence). Here the CDR3 reads CASSPDSLRPQHF. The CDR3 nucleotides are TGTGCCAGCAGCCCAGACTCGCTTCGGCCCCAGCATTTT.

The chain combines TRBV11-2 with TRBJ1-4; possible D gene TRBD1, 5 bases. Trimming stripped 5 bases from V and 6 bases from J, with 28 bases between. CDR1 and CDR2 from the germline V gene are SGHAT and FQNNGV. This CDR3 region has 19 residues. CDR3 sequence (DNA): TGTGCCAGCAGCCCGATACGAAGTGGGGCGGGGCGCGGAGATGAAAAACTGTTTTTT. It codes for CASSPIRSGAGRGDEKLFF.

The rearrangement uses TRBV7-9 and TRBJ1-2; D remains unclear. The CDR3 sequence is 15 residues long. Trimming cost V 4 bases and J 3 bases, with 15 bases left between them. Germline V gene lookup returns CDR1 SEHNR and CDR2 FQNEAQ (reference sequence). The DNA of the CDR3 is TGTGCCAGCAGCTCTGTGGGTCGCGGGGACTATGGCTACACCTTC. Its protein is CASSSVGRGDYGYTF. Variable domain in full (rest from reference TRBV7-9 and TRBJ1-2): DTGVSQNPRHKITKRGQNVTFRCDPISEHNRLYWYRQTLGQGPEFLTYFQNEAQLEKSRLLSDRFSAERPKGSFSTLEIQRTEQGDSAMYLCASSSVGRGDYGYTFGSGTRLTVV.

The chain recombines TRBV7-9 with TRBJ2-7; TRBD2 matches at 7 bases. V trimming: 5 bases; J trimming: 3 bases; junction bases outside the gene matches: 7. Germline-derived CDR1 and CDR2 are SEHNR and FQNEAQ (reference sequence). The CDR3 loop spans 14 amino acids. CDR3 residues: CASSPPSGHYEQYF. The CDR3 DNA is TGTGCCAGCAGCCCCCCTAGCGGACACTACGAGCAGTACTTC.

Concerning this clone: Mismatch with germline at one junction end may stem from a read error. CDR3 region: CASSSGGQGYNEQFF. For the CDR3, the DNA is TGTGCTAGCAGCTCAGGGGGACAGGGGTACAATGAGCAGTTCTTC. The V call is TRBV7-7, the J call TRBJ2-1; 10 positions match TRBD1. The CDR3 covers 15 residues. Per the germline V gene, CDR1 is SSHAT and CDR2 is FNYEAQ (reference sequence).

This rearrangement joins TRBV9 to TRBJ2-3; a possible D gene is TRBD2 (6 bases). The ends were cut back, 0 bases at V and 0 bases at J, with 8 bases in the middle. The V gene's germline CDR1 is SGDLS and CDR2 YYNGEE. The CDR3 is made up of 15 amino acids. CDR3 sequence (DNA): TGTGCCAGCAGCGTAGCAGGGACTAGCACAGATACGCAGTATTTT. The encoded protein is CASSVAGTSTDTQYF.